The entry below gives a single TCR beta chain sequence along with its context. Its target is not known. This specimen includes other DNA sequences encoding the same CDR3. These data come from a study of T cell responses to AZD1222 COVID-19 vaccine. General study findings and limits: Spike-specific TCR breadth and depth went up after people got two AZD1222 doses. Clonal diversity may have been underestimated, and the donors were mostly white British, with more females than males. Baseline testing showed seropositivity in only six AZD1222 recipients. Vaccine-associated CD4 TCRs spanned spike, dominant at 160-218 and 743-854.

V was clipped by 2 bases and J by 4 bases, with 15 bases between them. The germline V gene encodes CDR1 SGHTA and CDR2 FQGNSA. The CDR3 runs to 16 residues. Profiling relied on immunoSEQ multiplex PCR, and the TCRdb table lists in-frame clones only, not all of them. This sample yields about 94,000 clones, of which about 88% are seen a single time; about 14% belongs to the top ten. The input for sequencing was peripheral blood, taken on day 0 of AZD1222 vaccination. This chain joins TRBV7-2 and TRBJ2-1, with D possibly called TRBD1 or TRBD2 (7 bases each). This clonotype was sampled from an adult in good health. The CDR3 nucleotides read TGTGCCAGCAGCTTAAGTGCAGGGGGAGGGTACAATGAGCAGTTCTTC. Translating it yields CASSLSAGGGYNEQFF. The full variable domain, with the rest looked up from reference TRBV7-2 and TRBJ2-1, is GAGVSQSPSNKVTEKGKDVELRCDPISGHTALYWYRQSLGQGLEFLIYFQGNSAPDKSGLPSDRFSAERTGGSVSTLTIQRTQQEDSAVYLCASSLSAGGGYNEQFFGPGTRLTVL.